This record concerns one T cell receptor beta chain sequence. These data come from a study of preoperative IRX-2 immunotherapy in early breast cancer. Germline CDR1 is MNHGY and CDR2 is SAAAGT. CDR3 length: 16 amino acids. The V and J ends lost 6 bases and 3 bases respectively, with 18 bases between them. Treatment: preoperative locoregional IRX-2 cytokine immunotherapy. This phase Ib study tested locoregional IRX-2 cytokine immunotherapy given before surgery. This table comes from immunoSEQ multiplex PCR, and its TCRdb copy is limited to in-frame clones, with some not included. This table has around 10,000 clones, over 75% appearing once.

The clonotype originates from a human donor with breast cancer. V gene TRBV6-8 combines with J gene TRBJ2-1; D unresolved. This specimen consisted of lymph node tissue, obtained before IRX-2 immunotherapy. In nucleotides, the CDR3 is TGTGCCAGCAGCCGTAGCAGTGTAATGATCTACAATGAGCAGTTCTTC. It specifies CASSRSSVMIYNEQFF.